The 9 T cell receptor beta chains presented below share a single source sample, sequenced in a study of beta chain features in type 1 diabetes. The authors reverse transcribed all of the isolated RNA, so sequencing captured expressed TCRB transcripts. Here immunoSEQ multiplex PCR was the method, and the copy in TCRdb shows in-frame clones only, minus some. The sample contains fewer than 650,000 clones, 15% to 17% of which appear only once. The specimen sequenced was naive CD4+ T cells from blood. The receptor source for this set is a man between 18 and 35 years old in good health.

The chain uses TRBV27 and TRBJ1-2, with unresolved D. The CDR3 has 13 residues. Germline CDR1 MNHEY, CDR2 SMNVEV (reference sequence). Trimming took off 5 bases at V and 4 bases at J, with 11 bases between the two ends. The CDR3: CASSPQPPYGYTF. In nucleotides, the CDR3 is TGTGCCAGCAGTCCACAGCCCCCCTATGGCTACACCTTC.

V usage is TRBV5-1 and J usage is TRBJ1-2, with D possibly TRBD1 on 6 matching bases. The V gene's germline CDR1 is SGHRS and CDR2 YFSETQ. The V and J ends lost 4 bases and 2 bases respectively, with 15 bases between them. This CDR3 has 15 amino acids. The CDR3 DNA follows: TGCGCCAGCAGCCCTTCCGGGACACAGAACTATGGCTACACCTTC. Residues: CASSPSGTQNYGYTF.

This clone was detected once. The gene calls are TRBV5-5 and TRBJ2-5, with D perhaps TRBD1 (6 bases). Germline V lookup: CDR1 SGHKS, CDR2 YYEKEE (reference sequence). Trimming pared 1 base from V and 6 bases from J, leaving 13 bases between. CDR3 length equals 14 residues. As DNA, the CDR3 is TGTGCCAGCAGCTTGCTCGGACAGCAAAAGACCCAGTACTTC. Translating gives CASSLLGQQKTQYF.

This clone was detected a few times. This sequence joins TRBV7-9 and TRBJ2-7, with TRBD2 matching 8 bases. Germline V CDR1 and CDR2: SEHNR, FQNEAQ (reference sequence). V lost 5 bases to trimming and J lost 5 bases; unmatched junction nucleotides: 14. The CDR3 consists of 16 residues. CDR3 region: CASSPPRGGAHHEQYF. DNA of the CDR3: TGTGCCAGCAGCCCCCCCCGGGGGGGCGCTCACCACGAGCAGTACTTC.

This clone has more than one count but fewer than ten. This chain joins TRBV7-9 and TRBJ1-4; 7 bases fit TRBD1. The CDR3 runs to 14 residues. The germline CDR1 and CDR2 sequences are SEHNR and FQNEAQ (reference sequence). With V trimmed by 2 bases and J by 5 bases, 2 bases remained unmatched. CDR3 coding DNA: TGTGCCAGCAGCTTACAGGGGGGGAATGAAAAACTGTTTTTT. The encoded protein is CASSLQGGNEKLFF.

V usage is TRBV7-3 and J usage is TRBJ2-7; no definite D call. Trimming left V 1 base short and J 2 bases short, with 18 bases between. CDR1 is SGHTA, CDR2 FQGTGA, per germline. The CDR3 has 17 residues. The CDR3 coding sequence is TGTGCCAGCAGCTTAAACTCTCGTGCCGATAATACCTACGAGCAGTACTTC. It yields the protein CASSLNSRADNTYEQYF.

A note on this clone: Other DNA sequences of this sample code for an identical CDR3. The chain couples TRBV28 to TRBJ1-5; the D is unclear. This CDR3 has 14 amino acids. Trimming stripped 1 base from V and 4 bases from J, with 8 bases between. Germline V gene data show CDR1 as MDHEN and CDR2 as SYDVKM. The CDR3 nucleotides read TGTGCCAGCAGTTTATCCGTTGGGAATCAGCCCCAGCATTTT. It encodes CASSLSVGNQPQHF.

This clone was detected only a few times. V and J are TRBV18 and TRBJ1-2; a weak D match, TRBD1 (5 bases). The V and J ends lost 1 base and 8 bases respectively, with 14 bases between them. Germline CDR1 and CDR2: KGHSH and LQKENI. The CDR3 is 14 amino acids. The CDR3: CASSPRMGPSGYTF. For the CDR3, the DNA is TGTGCCAGCTCACCACGAATGGGGCCCTCGGGCTACACCTTC.

The CDR3 DNA reads TGTGCCAGCAGTCCCGCGCGGGTCGGAAAAAACATTCAGTACTTC. Protein product: CASSPARVGKNIQYF. The chain links TRBV27 to TRBJ2-4, with a weak D call TRBD2 (5 bases). V gave up 5 bases and J gave up 4 bases, with 15 bases separating them. Looked up from germline, CDR1 is MNHEY and CDR2 is SMNVEV (reference sequence). There are 15 residues in the CDR3.